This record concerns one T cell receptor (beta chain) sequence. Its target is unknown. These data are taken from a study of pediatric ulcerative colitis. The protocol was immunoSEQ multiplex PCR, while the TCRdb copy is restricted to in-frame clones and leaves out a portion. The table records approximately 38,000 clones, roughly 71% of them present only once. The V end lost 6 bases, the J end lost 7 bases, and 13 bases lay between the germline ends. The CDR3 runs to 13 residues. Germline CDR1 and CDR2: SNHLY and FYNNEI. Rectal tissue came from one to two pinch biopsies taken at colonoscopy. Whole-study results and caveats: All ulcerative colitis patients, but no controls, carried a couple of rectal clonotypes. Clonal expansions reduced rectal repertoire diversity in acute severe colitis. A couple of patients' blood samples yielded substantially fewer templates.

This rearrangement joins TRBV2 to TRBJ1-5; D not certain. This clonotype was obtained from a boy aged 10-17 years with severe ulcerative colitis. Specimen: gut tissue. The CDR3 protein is CASSRAVGQPQHF. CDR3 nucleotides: TGTGCCAGCAGCCGCGCGGTGGGCCAGCCCCAGCATTTT. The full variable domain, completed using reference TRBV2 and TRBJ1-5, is EPEVTQTPSHQVTQMGQEVILRCVPISNHLYFYWYRQILGQKVEFLVSFYNNEISEKSEIFDDQFSVERPDGSNFTLKIRSTKLEDSAMYFCASSRAVGQPQHFGDGTRLSIL.